This paragraph covers one T cell receptor (beta chain) sequence. The data stem from a study of blood T cell repertoires in COVID-19. Here immunoSEQ multiplex PCR was the method, and the copy in TCRdb shows in-frame clones only, minus some. The table records some 180,000 clones, about 80% of them present only once. V was cut by 4 bases and J by 1 base, with 10 bases left in between. CDR1 SGHVS and CDR2 FNYEAQ come from the germline V gene. The CDR3 loop spans 14 amino acids. This sequence joins TRBV7-6 and TRBJ1-1; D is perhaps TRBD1 (6 bases). This clonotype was obtained from a man aged 55 to 69 with acute or convalescent COVID-19. Sequencing was performed on peripheral blood. CDR3 nucleotide sequence: TGTGCCAGCAGCTCGGGACACGCGAACACTGAAGCTTTCTTT. Translation: CASSSGHANTEAFF.